These T cell receptor beta chains were read from a single sample in a study of CD8 T cells in ankylosing spondylitis. TCRdb itself ran the 5' RACE reads through MiXCR, one entry per CDR3 protein. The sample holds 450,000 to 550,000 distinct CDR3 sequences, over 4% seen once. The specimen sequenced was blood, either unsorted or a sorted T cell fraction (not recorded which). These receptors were collected from a male donor with ankylosing spondylitis. Each CDR3 is given with its conserved first and last residue. D genes are given only for firm matches. For some rows the clone size is stated as once, few or many, or as a class when expanded; others skip it.

clone size | D gene | J gene | V gene | CDR3 protein | CDR3 DNA
once | TRBD2 | TRBJ2-3 | TRBV11-2 | CASSLGLAGVEAVKDTQYF | TGTGCCAGCAGCCTAGGACTAGCGGGAGTTGAGGCGGTGAAAGATACGCAGTATTTT
many | TRBD1 | TRBJ1-2 | TRBV4-3 | CASSSSRGRGYGYTF | TGCGCCAGCAGCTCATCCAGGGGGCGAGGATATGGCTACACCTTC
many | TRBD2 | TRBJ2-3 | TRBV5-1 | CASSLGRTPFGGTDTQYF | TGCGCCAGCAGCTTGGGACGGACTCCCTTCGGGGGGACAGATACGCAGTATTTT
NA | NA | TRBJ2-1 | TRBV7-8 | CASSFENSDEQFF | TGTGCCAGCAGCTTTGAGAACAGCGATGAGCAGTTCTTC
many | TRBD1 | TRBJ1-2 | TRBV20-1 | CSAQGDSDNYGYTF | TGCAGTGCTCAGGGGGACTCCGATAACTATGGCTACACCTTC
many | NA | TRBJ1-1 | TRBV7-9 | CASMVGGNTEAFF | TGTGCCAGCATGGTGGGTGGTAACACTGAAGCTTTCTTT
NA | TRBD2 | TRBJ2-1 | TRBV10-3 | CAISVERESREQFF | TGTGCCATCAGTGTGGAGCGGGAGAGTCGTGAGCAGTTCTTC
many | NA | TRBJ1-2 | TRBV25-1 | CASLPIGVQDGYTF | TGTGCCAGCCTACCCATAGGGGTCCAAGATGGCTACACCTTC
many | TRBD1 | TRBJ1-2 | TRBV29-1 | CSVEDPGQYGYTF | TGCAGCGTTGAAGATCCGGGACAGTATGGCTACACCTTC
many | NA | TRBJ2-5 | TRBV20-1 | CSARMTRQETQYF | TGCAGTGCTAGAATGACTAGACAAGAGACCCAGTACTTC
many | NA | TRBJ2-7 | TRBV7-2 | CASSRSEQGHEQYF | TGTGCCAGCAGCCGATCGGAACAGGGCCACGAGCAGTACTTC
many | NA | TRBJ1-2 | TRBV10-3 | CAISEDWTYGYTF | TGTGCCATCAGTGAGGACTGGACGTATGGCTACACCTTC
many | NA | TRBJ2-7 | TRBV14 | CASSQGTVTEQYF | TGTGCCAGCAGCCAAGGGACCGTTACCGAGCAGTACTTC
many | NA | TRBJ2-1 | TRBV7-3 | CASSKLGGEQFF | TGTGCCAGCAGCAAATTAGGGGGTGAGCAGTTCTTC
many | NA | TRBJ1-2 | TRBV29-1 | CSVEAAFNYGYTF | TGCAGCGTTGAGGCAGCATTTAACTATGGCTACACCTTC
NA | NA | TRBJ2-1 | TRBV19 | CASSWWGEYNEQFF | TGTGCCAGTAGTTGGTGGGGAGAGTACAATGAGCAGTTCTTC
many | TRBD2 | TRBJ2-1 | TRBV12-3/TRBV12-4 | CASSLWRGGSYNEQFF | TGTGCCAGCAGTTTGTGGCGGGGGGGCTCCTACAATGAGCAGTTCTTC
many | TRBD1 | TRBJ2-5 | TRBV11-2 | CASSPGTAYQETQYF | TGTGCCAGCAGCCCTGGGACAGCGTACCAAGAGACCCAGTACTTC
NA | NA | TRBJ2-5 | TRBV18 | CASSPPTGLTGETQYF | TGTGCCAGCTCACCACCGACAGGTCTCACGGGAGAGACCCAGTACTTC
many | NA | TRBJ2-7 | TRBV12-3/TRBV12-4 | CACREERNEQYF | TGTGCCTGCCGGGAAGAAAGGAACGAGCAGTACTTC
NA | NA | TRBJ2-1 | TRBV5-5 | CASSLDLGAGYNEQFF | TGTGCCAGCAGCTTGGATCTGGGGGCTGGTTACAATGAGCAGTTCTTC
many | NA | TRBJ1-2 | TRBV7-9 | CASFGGGYTF | TGTGCCAGCTTCGGGGGAGGCTACACCTTC
few | NA | TRBJ2-7 | TRBV7-2 | CASSLADSTYEQYF | TGTGCCAGCAGCTTAGCGGACTCGACCTACGAGCAGTACTTC
few | NA | TRBJ2-6 | TRBV11-2 | CASSLDGGGRVGANVLTF | TGTGCCAGCAGCTTAGATGGGGGGGGCCGGGTTGGGGCCAACGTCCTGACTTTC
many | NA | TRBJ1-2 | TRBV20-1 | CSAPRGGGGYTF | TGCAGTGCGCCCCGGGGAGGGGGTGGCTACACCTTC
many | TRBD1 | TRBJ2-3 | TRBV18 | CASSRFTGEDGDTQYF | TGTGCCAGCTCGCGATTCACAGGGGAAGATGGAGATACGCAGTATTTT
many | TRBD1 | TRBJ1-2 | TRBV20-1 | CSALRQGGKDYGYTF | TGCAGTGCCCTTAGACAGGGGGGGAAGGACTATGGCTACACCTTC
NA | TRBD2 | TRBJ2-7 | TRBV4-1 | CASSQDLREAAYEQYF | TGCGCCAGCAGCCAAGATCTGCGGGAGGCAGCCTACGAGCAGTACTTC
NA | NA | TRBJ1-5 | TRBV20-1 | CSAFRDQGNQPQHF | TGCAGTGCTTTCCGGGACCAGGGCAATCAGCCCCAGCATTTT
many | NA | TRBJ1-1 | TRBV7-6 | CASSLVESGTEAFF | TGTGCCAGCAGCTTAGTGGAGAGTGGCACTGAAGCTTTCTTT
NA | TRBD1 | TRBJ2-1 | TRBV9 | CASSVASGQGYNEQFF | TGTGCCAGCAGCGTAGCATCGGGACAGGGCTACAATGAGCAGTTCTTC
many | NA | TRBJ2-5 | TRBV20-1 | CSAARDTQGETQYF | TGCAGTGCTGCAAGGGACACCCAAGGGGAGACCCAGTACTTC
many | NA | TRBJ2-3 | TRBV7-2 | CASSLARLLDTQYF | TGTGCCAGCAGCTTAGCCCGACTATTAGATACGCAGTATTTT
few | NA | TRBJ2-5 | TRBV29-1 | CSVESLLRGRYETQYF | TGCAGCGTTGAGAGTCTGTTAAGGGGCCGATATGAGACCCAGTACTTC
many | TRBD1 | TRBJ1-1 | TRBV12-3/TRBV12-4 | CASSRTGSEAFF | TGTGCCAGCAGTCGGACAGGGAGTGAAGCTTTCTTT
NA | TRBD1 | TRBJ1-2 | TRBV9 | CASSVLRTGELNYGYTF | TGTGCCAGCAGCGTATTGAGGACAGGAGAGCTTAACTATGGCTACACCTTC
many | NA | TRBJ1-2 | TRBV20-1 | CSARGPAYGYTF | TGCAGTGCTAGAGGGCCGGCCTATGGCTACACCTTC
NA | NA | TRBJ2-1 | TRBV12-3/TRBV12-4 | CASRVPGSKGYNEQFF | TGTGCCAGCAGGGTCCCCGGGAGCAAGGGATACAATGAGCAGTTCTTC
many | NA | TRBJ2-6 | TRBV6-1 | CASRPFKGGGGANVLTF | TGTGCCAGCAGGCCCTTCAAAGGGGGTGGTGGGGCCAACGTCCTGACTTTC
many | TRBD1 | TRBJ1-6 | TRBV5-1 | CASSPGQGLNSPLHF | TGCGCCAGCAGCCCGGGACAGGGGCTGAATTCACCCCTCCACTTT
many | NA | TRBJ2-7 | TRBV7-9 | CASSLGASDEQYF | TGTGCCAGCAGCTTGGGGGCCAGCGACGAGCAGTACTTC
many | TRBD1 | TRBJ1-5 | TRBV3-1 | CASAQGGSQPQHF | TGTGCCAGCGCCCAGGGGGGAAGTCAGCCCCAGCATTTT
many | NA | TRBJ2-7 | TRBV20-1 | CSGRVGPDYEQYF | TGCAGTGGTAGAGTCGGGCCAGACTACGAGCAGTACTTC
many | NA | TRBJ1-1 | TRBV10-3 | CAISVTGTTVNTEAFF | TGTGCCATCAGTGTTACGGGCACCACGGTGAACACTGAAGCTTTCTTT
few | NA | TRBJ2-1 | TRBV11-2 | CASNGGTYNEQFF | TGTGCCAGCAACGGGGGTACCTACAATGAGCAGTTCTTC
many | NA | TRBJ1-1 | TRBV3-1 | CASRPGAGEAFF | TGTGCCAGCAGACCCGGTGCGGGGGAAGCTTTCTTT
NA | NA | TRBJ1-5 | TRBV12-3/TRBV12-4 | CASRMWGQTNQPQHF | TGTGCCAGCAGAATGTGGGGGCAAACCAATCAGCCCCAGCATTTT
many | NA | TRBJ1-2 | TRBV5-1 | CASSLYRAAYGYTF | TGCGCCAGCAGCTTGTATCGGGCGGCCTATGGCTACACCTTC
many | NA | TRBJ2-1 | TRBV5-1 | CASSLETVSYNEQFF | TGCGCCAGCAGCTTGGAAACGGTCTCCTACAATGAGCAGTTCTTC
many | NA | TRBJ2-5 | TRBV6-2/TRBV6-3 | CASSRGGLARRETQYF | TGTGCCAGCAGCCGAGGGGGGCTAGCGAGGAGGGAGACCCAGTACTTC
many | NA | TRBJ1-5 | TRBV12-3/TRBV12-4 | CASSWGTYHQPQHF | TGTGCCAGCAGTTGGGGGACATACCATCAGCCCCAGCATTTT
many | TRBD1 | TRBJ2-7 | TRBV5-4 | CASTKQGSSYEQYF | TGTGCCAGCACCAAACAGGGGTCGTCCTACGAGCAGTACTTC
NA | NA | TRBJ1-5 | TRBV6-2/TRBV6-3 | CASSYSIRGNQPQHF | TGTGCCAGCAGTTACTCTATCCGGGGCAATCAGCCCCAGCATTTT
many | TRBD2 | TRBJ2-1 | TRBV20-1 | CSAISGGYNEQFF | TGCAGTGCCATTAGCGGGGGTTACAATGAGCAGTTCTTC
many | TRBD2 | TRBJ2-5 | TRBV20-1 | CSAARGETVETQYF | TGCAGTGCCGCTCGGGGGGAGACGGTAGAGACCCAGTACTTC
many | NA | TRBJ1-2 | TRBV20-1 | CSASRDFYGYTF | TGCAGTGCTAGCCGGGACTTCTATGGCTACACCTTC
many | NA | TRBJ2-7 | TRBV4-3 | CASSQGGGGIGEQYF | TGCGCCAGCAGCCAAGGGGGAGGGGGAATAGGTGAGCAGTACTTC